Detailed here is one T cell receptor beta chain. V was trimmed by 7 bases and J by 5 bases, leaving 13 bases between them. CDR1 SGHVS and CDR2 FQNEAQ come from the germline V gene. This CDR3 is built from 13 residues. The record originates from a study of blood T cell repertoires in COVID-19. TCRdb's copy holds only in-frame clones and misses some; the assay was immunoSEQ multiplex PCR. The sample has 350,000 or so clones; nearly 90% are singletons. Sample: peripheral blood. This rearrangement joins TRBV7-8 to TRBJ2-3; D may be TRBD2 (6 bases). This TCR came from a man younger than 30 with active or convalescent COVID-19. The CDR3 sequence: CASTTGEEDTQYF. The CDR3, as DNA: TGTGCCAGCACCACGGGGGAGGAAGATACGCAGTATTTT.